This record looks at one T cell receptor beta chain sequence and its context. The V gene's germline CDR1 is SNHLY and CDR2 FYNNEI. V lost 2 bases, J lost 5 bases, and 9 bases stayed unmatched. This CDR3 region has 16 residues. The record originates from a study of blood T cell repertoires in COVID-19. Background on the study: T cells, B-cell-depleted T cells, or PBMCs supplied cDNA or gDNA.

Method: immunoSEQ multiplex PCR; TCRdb's copy keeps in-frame clones and lacks some. Among under 200,000 clones listed, roughly nine tenths were seen once. The sequence derives from a woman between 18 and 29 years old who had recovered from COVID-19. Sequenced input: PBMCs or T cells enriched from blood (not recorded which). The chain combines TRBV2 with TRBJ2-7; 10 bases fit TRBD1. CDR3 in DNA: TGTGCCAGCAGTGAACCCCAAGGGACAGGGGACCACGAGCAGTACTTC. Protein: CASSEPQGTGDHEQYF.